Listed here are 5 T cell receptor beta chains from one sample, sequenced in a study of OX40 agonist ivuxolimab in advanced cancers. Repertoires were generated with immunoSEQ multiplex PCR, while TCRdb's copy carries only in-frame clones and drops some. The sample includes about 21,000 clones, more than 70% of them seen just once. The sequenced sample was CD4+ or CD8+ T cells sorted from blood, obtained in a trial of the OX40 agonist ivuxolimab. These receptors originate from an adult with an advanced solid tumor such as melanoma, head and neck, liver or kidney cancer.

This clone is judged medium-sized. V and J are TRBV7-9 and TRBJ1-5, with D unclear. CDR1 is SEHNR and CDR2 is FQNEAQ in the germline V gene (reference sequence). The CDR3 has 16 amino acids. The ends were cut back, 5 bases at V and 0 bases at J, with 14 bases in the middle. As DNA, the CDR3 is TGTGCCAGCAGCCGCGGCCCGGCGGGTAGCAATCAGCCCCAGCATTTT. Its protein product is CASSRGPAGSNQPQHF.

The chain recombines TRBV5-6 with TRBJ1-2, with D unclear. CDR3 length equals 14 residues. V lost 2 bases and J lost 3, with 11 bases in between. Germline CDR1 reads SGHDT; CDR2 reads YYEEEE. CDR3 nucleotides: TGTGCCAGCAGCTTTCCACGGCAGGACTATGGCTACACCTTC. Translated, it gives CASSFPRQDYGYTF.

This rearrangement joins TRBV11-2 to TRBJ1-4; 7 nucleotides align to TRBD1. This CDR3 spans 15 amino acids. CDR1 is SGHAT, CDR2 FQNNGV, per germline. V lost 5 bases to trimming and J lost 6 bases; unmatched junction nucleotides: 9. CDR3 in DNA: TGTGCCAGCAGCCGAACAGGGGAGCACGATGAAAAACTGTTTTTT. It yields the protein CASSRTGEHDEKLFF. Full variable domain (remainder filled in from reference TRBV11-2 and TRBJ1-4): EAGVAQSPRYKIIEKRQSVAFWCNPISGHATLYWYQQILGQGPKLLIQFQNNGVVDDSQLPKDRFSAERLKGVDSTLKIQPAKLEDSAVYLCASSRTGEHDEKLFFGSGTQLSVL.

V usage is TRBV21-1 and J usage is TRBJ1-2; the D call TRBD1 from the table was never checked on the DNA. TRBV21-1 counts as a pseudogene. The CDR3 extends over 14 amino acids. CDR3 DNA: TGTGCCAGCAGCACCGACAGATATAACTATGGCTACACCTTC. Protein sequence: CASSTDRYNYGYTF.

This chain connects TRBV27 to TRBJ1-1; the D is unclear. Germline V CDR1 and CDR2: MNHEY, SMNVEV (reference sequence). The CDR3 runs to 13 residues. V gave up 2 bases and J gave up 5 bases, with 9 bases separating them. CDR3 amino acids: CASSLKGETEAFF. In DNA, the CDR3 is TGTGCCAGCAGTTTAAAGGGAGAAACTGAAGCTTTCTTT.